This is a list of T cell receptor beta chains from one sample in a study of regulatory T cells in long-lasting Graves disease. TCRdb independently ran MiXCR on the multiplex PCR reads; one entry per CDR3 protein. The sample has around 500,000 distinct CDR3 sequences, 20% to 25% seen once. The sequences come from peripheral blood mononuclear cells (PBMCs), collected when the disease was refractory, from a patient treated with antithyroid drugs. The receptors stem from a female donor with Graves disease. The CDR3 runs from the conserved cysteine through the conserved F or W. The D gene is left open where the match is weak. Some rows mark clone size as missing; the rest say once, few, many or name a class of expanded clone.

TRBJ1-6	TRBV27	few	15	NA	TGTGCCACCGGAATATCGGGGTTTTACAATTCACCCCTCCACTTT	CATGISGFYNSPLHF
TRBJ2-7	TRBV7-2	NA	15	NA	TGTGCCAGCAGGTACATTACAGGTCTCTCCTACGAGCAGTACTTC	CASRYITGLSYEQYF
TRBJ2-5	TRBV5-4	NA	15	TRBD1	TGTGCCAGCAGCTTGCCCGGGACAGACCAAGAGACCCAGTACTTC	CASSLPGTDQETQYF
TRBJ2-7	TRBV28	many	18	TRBD1	TGTGCCAGCAGTTCTCACTTACCGGGACAGGGCACCACCTACGAGCAGTACTTC	CASSSHLPGQGTTYEQYF
TRBJ2-7	TRBV20-1	few	13	NA	TGCAGTGCTAGAACCAGGGACGTATACGAGCAGTACTTC	CSARTRDVYEQYF
TRBJ2-5	TRBV7-8	many	14	NA	TGTGCCAGCAGCCAGAACACAATCCAAGAGACCCAGTACTTC	CASSQNTIQETQYF
TRBJ1-1	TRBV30	few	14	NA	TGTGCCTGGACCCTGAGGGCAACGGACACTGAAGCTTTCTTT	CAWTLRATDTEAFF
TRBJ2-5	TRBV6-2/TRBV6-3	few	14	NA	TGTGCCAGCAGTTACGGGTGGGAAAAAGAGACCCAGTACTTC	CASSYGWEKETQYF
TRBJ1-1	TRBV28	many	12	NA	TGTGCCAGCAGCCGATCGTTCCCTGAAGCTTTCTTT	CASSRSFPEAFF
TRBJ1-1	TRBV28	few	11	NA	TGTGCCAGCAGGAGGGGAGGAGTAGCTTTCTTT	CASRRGGVAFF
TRBJ1-4	TRBV6-1	NA	15	NA	TGTGCCAGCGGTAAAGGACAAGCTACTAATGAAGAACTGTTTTTT	CASGKGQATNEELFF
TRBJ1-1	TRBV5-1	few	14	NA	TGCGCCAGCAGCCTTCCTACGGGGCGCACTGAAGCTTTCTTT	CASSLPTGRTEAFF
TRBJ1-4	TRBV18	many	17	NA	TGTGCCAGCTCACCAAGGGGGACTCATGCAACTAATGAAAAACTGTTTTTT	CASSPRGTHATNEKLFF
TRBJ2-3	TRBV28	once	14	NA	TGTGCCAGCAGTTTGACGACGGTCCAGGATACGCAGTATTTT	CASSLTTVQDTQYF
TRBJ2-2	TRBV5-1	once	18	NA	TGCGCCAGCAGCTTGGGGCCATTTAGACCTGCGAACACCGGGGAGCTGTTTTTT	CASSLGPFRPANTGELFF
TRBJ2-3	TRBV12-3/TRBV12-4	many	15	NA	TGTGCCAGCAGTCCCCGCGTGGGGAAATCAGATACGCAGTATTTT	CASSPRVGKSDTQYF
TRBJ2-1	TRBV13	NA	16	NA	TGTGCCAGCAGCCTGACCGGCCTAGCGACCTACAATGAGCAGTTCTTC	CASSLTGLATYNEQFF
TRBJ2-3	TRBV6-2/TRBV6-3	NA	17	TRBD2	TGTGCCAGCAGACCTCTTCCTAGCGGGATAAGCACAGATACGCAGTATTTT	CASRPLPSGISTDTQYF
TRBJ2-2	TRBV12-3/TRBV12-4	few	14	NA	NA	CANSFGAGTGELFF
TRBJ1-5	TRBV6-2/TRBV6-3	NA	14	NA	TGTGCCACCAGAACCCGGGACAGCAATCAGCCCCAGCATTTT	CATRTRDSNQPQHF
TRBJ2-5	TRBV28	many	11	NA	TGTGCCAGCACGGATCGGGAGACCCAGTACTTC	CASTDRETQYF
TRBJ2-5	TRBV7-2	NA	14	TRBD2	TGTGCCAGCAGCTTTAGCGGGAGGGAGGAGACCCAGTACTTC	CASSFSGREETQYF
TRBJ1-5	TRBV4-1	NA	15	NA	TGCGCCAGCAGCCAAGTAACCCCTAGCAATCAGCCCCAGCATTTT	CASSQVTPSNQPQHF
TRBJ1-5	TRBV29-1	NA	14	TRBD1	TGCAGCGTCTTACCCCAGGGGGGCAATCAGCCCCAGCATTTT	CSVLPQGGNQPQHF
TRBJ2-3	TRBV2	NA	16	TRBD2	TGTGCCAGCAGTGATCGGCTAGCGGGAAAGCTTGATACGCAGTATTTT	CASSDRLAGKLDTQYF
TRBJ2-7	TRBV7-9	NA	16	TRBD2	TGTGCCAGCAGCCCAGAACGGACTAGCGTTTACTACGAGCAGTACTTC	CASSPERTSVYYEQYF
TRBJ2-5	TRBV7-9	few	10	NA	TGTGCCAGCTCTGGGGTCGCCCAGTACTTC	CASSGVAQYF
TRBJ2-3	TRBV20-1	once	13	NA	TGCAGTGCTATGGGACGGACCACAGATACGCAGTATTTT	CSAMGRTTDTQYF
TRBJ2-6	TRBV29-1	few	13	NA	TGCAGCGTTCGAACCTCTGGGGCCAACGTCCTGACTTTC	CSVRTSGANVLTF
TRBJ1-1	TRBV19	few	15	TRBD1	TGTGCCAGTAGTATAGGGGACAGGGGAAACACTGAAGCTTTCTTT	CASSIGDRGNTEAFF
TRBJ1-6	TRBV6-1	many	15	NA	TGTGCCAGCAGTGAAAATGCAGCCGTAAATTCACCCCTCCACTTT	CASSENAAVNSPLHF
TRBJ1-2	TRBV13	NA	16	TRBD1	TGTGCCAGCAGCTTAGAGAGACAGGGACCTACTTATGGCTACACCTTC	CASSLERQGPTYGYTF
TRBJ1-2	TRBV30	NA	12	TRBD1	TGTGCCTGGGGAGACAGGGCTCCTGGCTACACCTTC	CAWGDRAPGYTF
TRBJ2-5	TRBV11-2	many	14	NA	TGTGCCAGCAGCTTGCTCAGGGTGGGGAAGACCCAGTACTTC	CASSLLRVGKTQYF
TRBJ1-5	TRBV6-1	NA	15	NA	TGTGCCAGCAGTGTATCAGGGGCTAGCAATCAGCCCCAGCATTTT	CASSVSGASNQPQHF
TRBJ2-7	TRBV10-3	NA	17	NA	TGTGCCATCAGTGAGTCTGGGGGGGCCGGGCGTAGGAACGAGCAGTACTTC	CAISESGGAGRRNEQYF
TRBJ2-7	TRBV19	NA	14	TRBD1	TGTGCCAGTACCCGACAGGGTTTTGGTGACGAGCAGTACTTC	CASTRQGFGDEQYF
TRBJ2-5	TRBV27	many	16	TRBD2	TGTGCCAGCAGTTTAATGGGACTAGCGGCTCAAGAGACCCAGTACTTC	CASSLMGLAAQETQYF
TRBJ1-1	TRBV5-8	many	14	NA	TGTGCCAGCAGCTTGAAGGGTGTGAACACTGAAGCTTTCTTT	CASSLKGVNTEAFF
TRBJ2-3	TRBV14	NA	17	TRBD2	TGTGCCAGGATTTCCGCCGGGACTAGCGGGAGGGAAGATACGCAGTATTTT	CARISAGTSGREDTQYF
TRBJ2-1	TRBV9	NA	16	TRBD2	TGTGCCAGCAGCCCCTATTTAGCGGGAGATCTCCATGAGCAGTTCTTC	CASSPYLAGDLHEQFF
TRBJ2-5	TRBV28	many	15	NA	TGTGCCAGCAGTTTATTGGCTGTTAGACAAGAGACCCAGTACTTC	CASSLLAVRQETQYF
TRBJ1-1	TRBV6-5	many	16	NA	TGTGCCAGCAGTTACCGGATACAGGGTTTGAACACTGAAGCTTTCTTT	CASSYRIQGLNTEAFF
TRBJ1-1	TRBV27	many	13	TRBD1	TGTGCCAGCTCGACAGGGCTGAGCACTGAAGCTTTCTTT	CASSTGLSTEAFF
TRBJ2-6	TRBV20-1	few	13	NA	TGCAGTTCCCCACCGCCCGGGGCCAACGTCCTGACTTTC	CSSPPPGANVLTF
TRBJ1-5	TRBV28	NA	15	NA	TGTGCCAGCAGTTCTTACCGAAGGGGCAATCAGCCCCAGCATTTT	CASSSYRRGNQPQHF
TRBJ2-7	TRBV27	few	15	NA	TGTGCCAGCAGCCCCGCGACGGGGGTAGCTGGCGAGCAGTACTTC	CASSPATGVAGEQYF
TRBJ1-1	TRBV19	few	15	TRBD1	TGTGCCAGTAGTATTTTATTGGGGACAGCGTCTGAAGCTTTCTTT	CASSILLGTASEAFF